This entry features one T cell receptor (beta chain) sequence. V was shortened by 6 bases and J by 10 bases, with 10 bases between the two germline ends. The CDR3 extends over 11 amino acids. The sample belongs to a study of blood T cell repertoires in COVID-19. Looking at the study overall: Material from acute and convalescent COVID-19 was sourced from the United States, Italy and Spain. The cDNA or gDNA used as material had been derived from T cells, B-cell-depleted T cells, or PBMCs.

Authors' data handling: Counts of nucleated cells, estimated from reference gene primer amplification, were obtained. Using immunoSEQ multiplex PCR, the repertoire was profiled, and TCRdb retains in-frame clones only, with some absent. V and J calls and clone size are copied from that table; D and trimming were computed from the DNA. Of about 76,000 clones listed, roughly 88% are singletons. The TCR sequence derives from a man aged 45-65 years with active COVID-19. The chain is built from TRBV12-3 or TRBV12-4 and TRBJ2-1; D call uncertain. Sequencing was done on a sample of peripheral blood. CDR3 region: CASSYGREQFF. Here the CDR3 DNA reads TGTGCCAGCAGCTACGGCAGGGAGCAGTTCTTC.